The source of this TCR beta chain is a study of Ad26.COV2.S vaccination and SARS-CoV-2 variants. Points from the study as a whole: The TCR breadth and depth analyses may have produced an underestimate of total T cell responses. Vaccinees and placebo recipients showed similar non-spike TCR breadth.

Treatment indicated: 19 received Ad26.COV2.S at low or high dose, single or two shots; five or six received placebo; per-sample allocation not given. Collection of the samples took place on day 63 after the first injection of vaccine or placebo. This CDR3 comprises 16 residues. Profiling relied on immunoSEQ multiplex PCR, and the TCRdb table lists in-frame clones only, not all of them. There are some 340,000 clones in the sample; just under 85% occur only once, and 2.1% lies in the top ten. Turning to this clone: Its antigen is not known.

Sequences were derived from peripheral blood, sampled in a trial of Ad26.COV2.S vaccine versus placebo. The clonotype was recovered from a person aged 18-65 years who received the Ad26.COV2.S COVID-19 vaccine or a placebo. V is TRBV21-1 and J is TRBJ2-1. TRBV21-1 is labeled a pseudogene. The CDR3 is CASSKDWGTKRDEQFF. CDR3 DNA: TGTGCCAGCAGCAAAGATTGGGGTACTAAACGGGATGAGCAGTTCTTC.